A single sample is the source of the 4 T cell receptor beta chains below, sequenced in a study of vaccination and CD4 T cells after COVID-19. Scientists ran DNA taken from cultured CD4+ T cells through the Oncomine TCR Beta short-read assay for sequencing. TCRdb reanalysed the PCR reads using MiXCR and keeps one entry per CDR3 protein. The sample records about 19,000 distinct CDR3 sequences, 45% to 60% being singletons. Their target antigens are unknown. Treatment reported: roughly ten-day PBMC culture with coronavirus spike peptide pools or control peptides (ViraFEST assay). Material: CD4+ T cells from blood, cultured in vitro, obtained after SARS-CoV-2 vaccination. Receptor source: a human donor who had recovered from COVID-19.

The chain joins TRBV7-2 to TRBJ1-6; 9 bases agree with TRBD1. This CDR3 has 16 amino acids. CDR1 and CDR2 (germline): SGHTA, FQGNSA. The junction had 3 bases not matched to a gene; V was cut back by 1 base and J by 5 bases. DNA of the CDR3: TGTGCCAGCAGCTTAGTAGGACAGGGGAATAATTCACCCCTCCACTTT. It is translated as CASSLVGQGNNSPLHF.

This clonotype turned up a few times. V usage is TRBV6-1 and J usage is TRBJ1-2, with 10 nucleotides matching TRBD1. The germline V gene has CDR1 MNHNS and CDR2 SASEGT. CDR3 length: 13 residues. The ends lost 6 bases at V and 2 bases at J; junction bases unmatched: 0. This CDR3 reads CASRTGGNYGYTF. The CDR3 nucleotides are TGTGCCAGCAGGACAGGGGGCAACTATGGCTACACCTTC.

This chain joins TRBV12-3 or TRBV12-4 and TRBJ1-5; D call uncertain. The ends were cut back, 6 bases at V and 1 base at J, with 10 bases in the middle. The CDR3 length is 14 residues. CDR3 DNA sequence: TGTGCCAGCAGGCGGGCGGCGAGCAATCAGCCCCAGCATTTT. Translated: CASRRAASNQPQHF.

This chain connects TRBV7-2 to TRBJ1-1, with D unclear. The CDR3 totals 13 residues. The V gene lost 5 bases and the J gene lost 3 bases, with 10 bases spanning the gap. Germline V gene lookup returns CDR1 SGHTA and CDR2 FQGNSA. CDR3 amino acids: CASSREVHTEAFF. The CDR3 DNA follows: TGTGCCAGCAGCCGGGAGGTTCACACTGAAGCTTTCTTT.